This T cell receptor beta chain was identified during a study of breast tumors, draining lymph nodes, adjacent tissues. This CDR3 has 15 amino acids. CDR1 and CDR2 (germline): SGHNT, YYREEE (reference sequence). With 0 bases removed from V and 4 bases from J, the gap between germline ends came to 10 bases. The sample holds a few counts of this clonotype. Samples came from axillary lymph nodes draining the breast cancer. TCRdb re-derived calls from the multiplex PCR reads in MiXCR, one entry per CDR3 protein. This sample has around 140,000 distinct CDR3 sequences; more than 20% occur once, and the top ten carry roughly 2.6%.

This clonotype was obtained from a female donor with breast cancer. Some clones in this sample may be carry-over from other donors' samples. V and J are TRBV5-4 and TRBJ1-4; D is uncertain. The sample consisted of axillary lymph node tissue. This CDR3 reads CASSLGIGVNEKLFF. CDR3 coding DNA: TGTGCCAGCAGCTTGGGCATCGGGGTTAATGAAAAACTGTTTTTT.